The rows below give T cell receptor beta chains drawn from one sample of a study of blood T cell repertoires in COVID-19. Using immunoSEQ multiplex PCR, the repertoire was profiled, and TCRdb retains in-frame clones only, with some absent. This table has 270,000 or so clones, 81% appearing once. Input material: peripheral blood. The receptors shown here come from a woman aged 55-69 years with active or convalescent COVID-19. Each CDR3 is given with its conserved first and last residue. The order of the fields is clone size, V gene, J gene, D gene, CDR3 protein, CDR3 DNA. A D gene is named only where the DNA matches it firmly. Some rows have no size entry. The others give once, few or many, or a class for an expanded clone.

abundance: NA
v_gene: TRBV10-3
j_gene: TRBJ2-5
d_gene: NA
CDR3aa: CAIRDPTGSRQQETQYF
CDR3nt: TGTGCCATCAGAGACCCAACAGGGAGTAGGCAGCAAGAGACCCAGTACTTC

abundance: once
v_gene: TRBV7-9
j_gene: TRBJ1-4
d_gene: TRBD1
CDR3aa: CASSLDRGLEKLFF
CDR3nt: TGTGCCAGCAGCCTGGACAGGGGGTTAGAAAAACTGTTTTTT

abundance: NA
v_gene: TRBV6-5
j_gene: TRBJ2-3
d_gene: NA
CDR3aa: CASSYRGYGTDTQYF
CDR3nt: TGTGCCAGCAGTTACCGGGGGTACGGCACAGATACGCAGTATTTT

abundance: NA
v_gene: TRBV7-9
j_gene: TRBJ1-1
d_gene: NA
CDR3aa: CASSLGPGSRQTEAFF
CDR3nt: TGTGCCAGCAGCTTAGGGCCCGGGAGTCGGCAAACTGAAGCTTTCTTT

abundance: NA
v_gene: TRBV6-5
j_gene: TRBJ2-7
d_gene: NA
CDR3aa: CASGAGGYEQYF
CDR3nt: TGTGCCAGCGGGGCCGGGGGCTACGAGCAGTACTTC

abundance: NA
v_gene: TRBV18
j_gene: TRBJ1-1
d_gene: NA
CDR3aa: CASEGDTEAFF
CDR3nt: TGTGCCAGCGAAGGGGACACTGAAGCTTTCTTT

abundance: NA
v_gene: TRBV6-1
j_gene: TRBJ2-5
d_gene: TRBD1
CDR3aa: CASSERWGQFGETQYF
CDR3nt: TGTGCCAGCAGTGAAAGGTGGGGACAGTTTGGAGAGACCCAGTACTTC

abundance: NA
v_gene: TRBV4-1
j_gene: TRBJ2-5
d_gene: NA
CDR3aa: CASSQEITGHQETQYF
CDR3nt: TGCGCCAGCAGCCAAGAAATAACAGGACACCAAGAGACCCAGTACTTC

abundance: NA
v_gene: TRBV7-7
j_gene: TRBJ2-2
d_gene: TRBD1
CDR3aa: CASSRTGGVAGELFF
CDR3nt: TGTGCCAGCAGCCGGACAGGGGGGGTAGCCGGGGAGCTGTTTTTT

abundance: NA
v_gene: TRBV5-8
j_gene: TRBJ1-4
d_gene: NA
CDR3aa: CASSAGVREKLFF
CDR3nt: TGTGCCAGCAGCGCAGGGGTCAGGGAAAAACTGTTTTTT

abundance: once
v_gene: TRBV27
j_gene: TRBJ2-1
d_gene: NA
CDR3aa: CASSDLDEQFF
CDR3nt: TGTGCCAGCAGTGACTTAGATGAGCAGTTCTTC

abundance: once
v_gene: TRBV11-3
j_gene: TRBJ1-6
d_gene: NA
CDR3aa: CASSSGRLSPLHF
CDR3nt: TGTGCCAGCAGCTCCGGCAGGCTTTCACCCCTCCACTTT

abundance: few
v_gene: TRBV27
j_gene: TRBJ2-5
d_gene: TRBD2
CDR3aa: CASSSGLAGRETQYF
CDR3nt: TGTGCCAGCAGTTCGGGACTAGCGGGAAGAGAGACCCAGTACTTC

abundance: NA
v_gene: TRBV7-7
j_gene: TRBJ2-2
d_gene: NA
CDR3aa: CASSLTRGGGELFF
CDR3nt: TGTGCCAGCAGCCTAACTCGGGGAGGCGGGGAGCTGTTTTTT

abundance: NA
v_gene: TRBV7-8
j_gene: TRBJ2-3
d_gene: NA
CDR3aa: CASSSGTSTDTQYF
CDR3nt: TGTGCCAGCAGCTCCGGGACTAGCACAGATACGCAGTATTTT

abundance: NA
v_gene: TRBV6-5
j_gene: TRBJ2-7
d_gene: TRBD2
CDR3aa: CASRLAHEQYF
CDR3nt: TGTGCCAGCCGACTAGCTCACGAGCAGTACTTC

abundance: NA
v_gene: TRBV2
j_gene: TRBJ2-2
d_gene: TRBD1
CDR3aa: CATGTGDTGELFF
CDR3nt: TGTGCCACCGGGACAGGGGACACCGGGGAGCTGTTTTTT

abundance: NA
v_gene: TRBV18
j_gene: TRBJ2-3
d_gene: NA
CDR3aa: CASSSGDLGTDTQYF
CDR3nt: TGTGCCAGCTCATCAGGGGATTTGGGCACAGATACGCAGTATTTT

abundance: NA
v_gene: TRBV7-8
j_gene: TRBJ1-2
d_gene: TRBD1
CDR3aa: CASSLSGQPANYGYTF
CDR3nt: TGTGCCAGCAGCTTGTCGGGACAGCCAGCTAACTATGGCTACACCTTC

abundance: few
v_gene: TRBV19
j_gene: TRBJ1-3
d_gene: NA
CDR3aa: CASNDNPGNTIYF
CDR3nt: TGTGCCAGTAACGACAATCCCGGAAACACCATATATTTT

abundance: NA
v_gene: TRBV3-1/TRBV3-2
j_gene: TRBJ2-2
d_gene: TRBD1
CDR3aa: CASSQTGQPNTGELFF
CDR3nt: TGTGCCAGCAGCCAGACGGGACAGCCGAACACCGGGGAGCTGTTTTTT

abundance: once
v_gene: TRBV3-1/TRBV3-2
j_gene: TRBJ1-1
d_gene: NA
CDR3aa: CASTFEAGGTEAFF
CDR3nt: TGTGCCAGCACCTTTGAGGCGGGGGGCACTGAAGCTTTCTTT

abundance: NA
v_gene: TRBV19
j_gene: TRBJ2-5
d_gene: TRBD1
CDR3aa: CASSIRGYQETQYF
CDR3nt: TGTGCCAGTAGTATCAGGGGGTATCAAGAGACCCAGTACTTC

abundance: NA
v_gene: TRBV12-5
j_gene: TRBJ1-1
d_gene: NA
CDR3aa: CASGLVLGGTEAFF
CDR3nt: TGTGCTAGTGGTTTGGTACTAGGGGGCACTGAAGCTTTCTTT

abundance: NA
v_gene: TRBV30
j_gene: TRBJ1-6
d_gene: TRBD1
CDR3aa: CAWKPDGQEFNSPLHF
CDR3nt: TGTGCCTGGAAGCCTGATGGACAGGAATTCAATTCACCCCTCCACTTT

abundance: NA
v_gene: TRBV7-2
j_gene: TRBJ1-4
d_gene: NA
CDR3aa: CASSLARSYLSTNEKLFF
CDR3nt: TGTGCCAGCAGCTTAGCGCGTAGTTACCTATCAACTAATGAAAAACTGTTTTTT

abundance: NA
v_gene: TRBV29-1
j_gene: TRBJ2-5
d_gene: TRBD2
CDR3aa: CSVRTSGQETQYF
CDR3nt: TGCAGCGTCCGGACTAGCGGGCAAGAGACCCAGTACTTC

abundance: NA
v_gene: TRBV4-3
j_gene: TRBJ1-2
d_gene: NA
CDR3aa: CASSQDGTGFDGYTF
CDR3nt: TGCGCCAGCAGCCAAGATGGCACCGGGTTTGATGGCTACACCTTC

abundance: few
v_gene: TRBV4-3
j_gene: TRBJ1-1
d_gene: NA
CDR3aa: CASGIRGLNTEAFF
CDR3nt: TGCGCCAGCGGGATCAGGGGACTGAACACTGAAGCTTTCTTT

abundance: few
v_gene: TRBV6-6
j_gene: TRBJ1-4
d_gene: TRBD1
CDR3aa: CASSYRDSLNEKLFF
CDR3nt: TGTGCCAGCAGTTACCGGGACAGCTTGAATGAAAAACTGTTTTTT

abundance: NA
v_gene: TRBV5-6
j_gene: TRBJ2-2
d_gene: NA
CDR3aa: CASSLVVPGTGELFF
CDR3nt: TGTGCCAGCAGCTTGGTGGTCCCAGGAACCGGGGAGCTGTTTTTT

abundance: NA
v_gene: TRBV6-5
j_gene: TRBJ2-1
d_gene: TRBD2
CDR3aa: CATGGNEQFF
CDR3nt: TGTGCCACGGGGGGCAATGAGCAGTTCTTC

abundance: NA
v_gene: TRBV5-1
j_gene: TRBJ2-3
d_gene: TRBD2
CDR3aa: CASSTSLAGATDTQYF
CDR3nt: TGCGCCAGCAGCACCTCCCTAGCGGGGGCAACAGATACGCAGTATTTT

abundance: NA
v_gene: TRBV30
j_gene: TRBJ2-1
d_gene: TRBD2
CDR3aa: CAWSIAGGPTVGGYNEQFF
CDR3nt: TGTGCCTGGAGCATAGCGGGGGGCCCTACCGTCGGGGGGTACAATGAGCAGTTCTTC

abundance: once
v_gene: TRBV30
j_gene: TRBJ1-5
d_gene: NA
CDR3aa: CAWSVELIYSNQPQHF
CDR3nt: TGTGCCTGGAGTGTTGAACTTATCTATAGCAATCAGCCCCAGCATTTT

abundance: once
v_gene: TRBV7-2
j_gene: TRBJ1-5
d_gene: TRBD1
CDR3aa: CASSHLIGQGNQPQHF
CDR3nt: TGTGCCAGCAGTCACCTAATTGGACAGGGCAATCAGCCCCAGCATTTT

abundance: NA
v_gene: TRBV6-6
j_gene: TRBJ1-3
d_gene: NA
CDR3aa: CASSYIRDISGNTIYF
CDR3nt: TGTGCCAGCAGTTACATCCGGGACATCTCTGGAAACACCATATATTTT

abundance: NA
v_gene: TRBV24-1
j_gene: TRBJ2-1
d_gene: NA
CDR3aa: CATSGNSGEQFF
CDR3nt: TGTGCCACCAGCGGGAATAGTGGTGAGCAGTTCTTC

abundance: NA
v_gene: TRBV27
j_gene: TRBJ1-6
d_gene: TRBD1
CDR3aa: CASRALTGAFSLHF
CDR3nt: TGTGCCAGCAGGGCCCTGACAGGGGCTTTCTCCCTCCACTTT

abundance: NA
v_gene: TRBV7-3
j_gene: TRBJ1-1
d_gene: TRBD1
CDR3aa: CASSLSRGTGLGTEAFF
CDR3nt: TGTGCCAGCAGCTTAAGCAGGGGGACAGGGCTGGGCACTGAAGCTTTCTTT

abundance: NA
v_gene: TRBV24-1
j_gene: TRBJ2-2
d_gene: NA
CDR3aa: CATSDSRTNTGELFF
CDR3nt: TGTGCCACCAGTGATAGCAGGACGAACACCGGGGAGCTGTTTTTT

abundance: once
v_gene: TRBV6-5
j_gene: TRBJ2-7
d_gene: TRBD1
CDR3aa: CASNGDSSYEQYF
CDR3nt: TGTGCCAGCAATGGGGACAGTTCCTACGAGCAGTACTTC

abundance: NA
v_gene: TRBV6-2/TRBV6-3
j_gene: TRBJ1-1
d_gene: NA
CDR3aa: CASSTTGLNTEAFF
CDR3nt: TGTGCCAGCAGTACTACCGGATTGAACACTGAAGCTTTCTTT

abundance: NA
v_gene: TRBV6-5
j_gene: TRBJ1-1
d_gene: TRBD1
CDR3aa: CASSSTGRTEAFF
CDR3nt: TGTGCCAGCAGTTCGACAGGGCGGACTGAAGCTTTCTTT

abundance: NA
v_gene: TRBV27
j_gene: TRBJ1-2
d_gene: NA
CDR3aa: CASSLGEAKGYTF
CDR3nt: TGTGCCAGCAGTTTAGGGGAGGCAAAAGGCTACACCTTC

abundance: once
v_gene: TRBV19
j_gene: TRBJ1-2
d_gene: TRBD1
CDR3aa: CASGTERRYGYTF
CDR3nt: TGTGCCAGTGGGACAGAGAGAAGATATGGCTACACCTTC

abundance: NA
v_gene: TRBV6-2/TRBV6-3
j_gene: TRBJ1-5
d_gene: TRBD1
CDR3aa: CASSFGQAQPQHF
CDR3nt: TGTGCCAGCAGTTTCGGACAGGCACAGCCCCAGCATTTT

abundance: NA
v_gene: TRBV7-2
j_gene: TRBJ2-5
d_gene: NA
CDR3aa: CASSLVGGVQETQYF
CDR3nt: TGTGCCAGCAGCTTAGTGGGGGGAGTACAAGAGACCCAGTACTTC

abundance: once
v_gene: TRBV18
j_gene: TRBJ1-1
d_gene: TRBD1
CDR3aa: CASSPPTGGGTEAFF
CDR3nt: TGTGCCAGCTCACCACCGACAGGGGGAGGTACTGAAGCTTTCTTT